These T cell receptor beta chains were read from a single sample in a study of blood T cell repertoires in COVID-19. The data were produced by immunoSEQ multiplex PCR, yet TCRdb's version contains in-frame clones alone and is incomplete. The data hold about 120,000 clones, with about nine tenths observed a single time. Sequencing was carried out using peripheral blood. These receptors were taken from a woman aged 70 to 79 with acute or convalescent COVID-19. Both conserved end residues are part of each CDR3. A D gene is named only where the DNA matches it firmly. Size is omitted from some rows. Given values are once, few, many or a class for expanded clones.

j_call,d_call,v_call,clone_size,cdr3_aa,cdr3_nt
TRBJ1-2,NA,TRBV27,NA,CASRTTENYGYTF,TGTGCCAGCAGAACGACAGAGAACTATGGCTACACCTTC
TRBJ1-6,NA,TRBV28,once,CASSLLADNSPLHF,TGTGCCAGCAGTTTATTGGCAGATAATTCACCCCTCCACTTT
TRBJ2-5,NA,TRBV4-1,NA,CASSLSRRVQETQYF,TGCGCCAGCAGCCTCTCCCGCAGGGTGCAAGAGACCCAGTACTTC
TRBJ1-1,NA,TRBV29-1,NA,CSVEDRGGTEAFF,TGCAGCGTTGAAGATCGAGGGGGCACTGAAGCTTTCTTT
TRBJ1-4,NA,TRBV20-1,NA,CSVSGPNEKLFF,TGCAGTGTTAGTGGGCCTAATGAAAAACTGTTTTTT
TRBJ2-7,NA,TRBV27,NA,CASSLSLGAYEQYF,TGTGCCAGCAGTTTATCTTTAGGGGCATACGAGCAGTACTTC
TRBJ2-1,NA,TRBV9,NA,CASSVGEYNEQFF,TGTGCCAGCAGCGTAGGGGAGTACAATGAGCAGTTCTTC
TRBJ1-1,TRBD1,TRBV3-1/TRBV3-2,NA,CASGDRPNTEAFF,TGTGCCAGCGGGGACAGACCGAACACTGAAGCTTTCTTT
TRBJ1-1,TRBD1,TRBV5-1,NA,CASSPVTGPNTEAFF,TGCGCCAGCAGCCCGGTGACAGGGCCGAACACTGAAGCTTTCTTT
TRBJ2-3,NA,TRBV4-1,NA,CASSQGSAKTSTDTQYF,TGCGCCAGCAGCCAAGGCTCAGCCAAGACTAGCACAGATACGCAGTATTTT
TRBJ1-6,NA,TRBV21-1,NA,CASSKIKGARSSPLHF,TGTGCCAGCAGCAAAATAAAGGGGGCTAGGAGTTCACCCCTCCACTTT
TRBJ1-5,NA,TRBV29-1,NA,CSVEQGSGPQHF,TGCAGCGTTGAACAGGGATCAGGGCCCCAGCATTTT
TRBJ1-2,TRBD1,TRBV28,NA,CASSSTPSGTGDSGGYTF,TGTGCCAGCAGTTCCACCCCAAGTGGGACAGGTGACAGTGGTGGCTACACCTTC
TRBJ2-7,NA,TRBV6-6,few,CASSYAAEAEEQYF,TGTGCCAGCAGTTACGCTGCCGAGGCGGAGGAGCAGTACTTC
TRBJ1-1,TRBD1,TRBV7-9,NA,CASSSRQGALGTEAFF,TGTGCCAGCAGCTCCCGACAGGGGGCGCTGGGCACTGAAGCTTTCTTT
TRBJ2-7,TRBD1,TRBV19,NA,CASTGGQGRSEQYF,TGTGCCAGTACAGGGGGACAGGGGCGTAGCGAGCAGTACTTC
TRBJ2-1,TRBD2,TRBV6-2/TRBV6-3,NA,CASSYLASGFYNEQFF,TGTGCCAGCAGTTACTTGGCTAGCGGGTTCTACAATGAGCAGTTCTTC
TRBJ1-5,NA,TRBV10-1,NA,CASSGITGDQPQHF,TGCGCCAGCAGTGGGATTACGGGGGATCAGCCCCAGCATTTT
TRBJ1-5,NA,TRBV5-6,NA,CASSLHSTDNQPQHF,TGTGCCAGCAGCTTGCACAGCACCGACAATCAGCCCCAGCATTTT
TRBJ2-5,NA,TRBV7-3,NA,CASSLNDSPETQYF,TGTGCCAGCAGCTTAAATGACAGCCCAGAGACCCAGTACTTC
TRBJ1-6,TRBD1,TRBV4-1,NA,CASSQGGGISPLHF,TGCGCCAGCAGCCAAGGAGGGGGCATTTCACCCCTCCACTTT
TRBJ2-3,NA,TRBV5-1,NA,CASSLGGGGADTQYF,TGCGCCAGCAGCTTGGGTGGGGGCGGAGCAGATACGCAGTATTTT
TRBJ2-2,TRBD1,TRBV5-4,NA,CASSSGGDYTGELFF,TGTGCCAGCAGCTCAGGGGGCGATTACACCGGGGAGCTGTTTTTT
TRBJ2-3,TRBD1,TRBV19,NA,CASSPRDRARTDTQYF,TGTGCCAGTAGTCCTCGGGACAGAGCACGCACAGATACGCAGTATTTT
TRBJ1-2,NA,TRBV29-1,NA,CSVVSNSYGYTF,TGCAGCGTTGTGTCTAATAGCTATGGCTACACCTTC
TRBJ2-5,NA,TRBV5-1,NA,CASSLVGRETQYF,TGCGCCAGCAGCTTGGTGGGGCGGGAGACCCAGTACTTC
TRBJ2-7,NA,TRBV30,once,CAWSDQSYEQYF,TGTGCCTGGAGTGACCAGTCCTACGAGCAGTACTTC
TRBJ1-1,NA,TRBV28,NA,CASGPGTEAFF,TGTGCCAGCGGTCCGGGCACTGAAGCTTTCTTT
TRBJ2-1,TRBD2,TRBV5-6,NA,CASSLIAGAFYNEQFF,TGTGCCAGCAGCTTAATAGCGGGGGCCTTCTACAATGAGCAGTTCTTC
TRBJ1-2,TRBD1,TRBV11-2,few,CASSHTGTGGFGYTF,TGTGCCAGCAGCCACACCGGGACAGGGGGATTTGGCTACACCTTC
TRBJ1-1,NA,TRBV12-3/TRBV12-4,few,CASSTTGNTEAFF,TGTGCCAGCAGTACGACAGGGAACACTGAAGCTTTCTTT
TRBJ1-4,NA,TRBV19,NA,CASSVGTAVNEKLFF,TGTGCCAGTAGTGTAGGGACTGCAGTTAATGAAAAACTGTTTTTT
TRBJ2-7,TRBD1,TRBV5-4,NA,CASSSGQGQMSSYEQYF,TGTGCCAGCAGCTCTGGACAGGGCCAAATGAGCTCCTACGAGCAGTACTTC
TRBJ2-2,NA,TRBV7-3,NA,CASSLNRADTGELFF,TGTGCCAGCAGCTTAAACAGGGCCGACACCGGGGAGCTGTTTTTT
TRBJ1-1,NA,TRBV28,NA,CASSPGNGYTEAFF,TGTGCCAGCAGCCCAGGGAACGGATACACTGAAGCTTTCTTT
TRBJ2-7,TRBD2,TRBV20-1,NA,CSASVLAGGPYEQYF,TGCAGTGCTAGTGTCCTAGCGGGGGGGCCTTACGAGCAGTACTTC
TRBJ2-5,TRBD1,TRBV28,once,CASAAQGVEETQYF,TGTGCCAGTGCAGCTCAGGGGGTTGAAGAGACCCAGTACTTC
TRBJ2-2,NA,TRBV5-1,once,CASSPGHNTGELFF,TGCGCCAGCAGCCCTGGACACAACACCGGGGAGCTGTTTTTT
TRBJ1-6,NA,TRBV7-2,NA,CASSLQGFYNSPLHF,TGTGCCAGCAGCTTGCAGGGGTTCTATAATTCACCCCTCCACTTT
TRBJ2-7,TRBD2,TRBV11-2,NA,CASSLPGLAGGSYEQYF,TGTGCCAGCAGCTTACCGGGACTAGCGGGGGGTTCCTACGAGCAGTACTTC
TRBJ2-3,NA,TRBV6-5,NA,CASSYEWVGRDTQYF,TGTGCCAGCAGTTACGAATGGGTAGGGAGGGATACGCAGTATTTT
TRBJ1-5,NA,TRBV19,NA,CASSITPGPNQPQHF,TGTGCCAGTAGTATAACCCCAGGGCCTAATCAGCCCCAGCATTTT
TRBJ2-1,TRBD1,TRBV10-3,NA,CAIRGDSLYNEQFF,TGTGCCATCAGGGGGGACAGCCTCTACAATGAGCAGTTCTTC
TRBJ1-5,NA,TRBV28,NA,CASSLPTGFNQPQHF,TGTGCCAGCAGTTTACCCACAGGGTTCAATCAGCCCCAGCATTTT
TRBJ1-5,NA,TRBV6-5,NA,CASSYSTGVNQPQHF,TGTGCCAGCAGTTACTCGACAGGCGTCAATCAGCCCCAGCATTTT
TRBJ1-1,NA,TRBV6-5,NA,CASSYGGNLNTEAFF,TGTGCCAGCAGTTACGGGGGGAATTTGAACACTGAAGCTTTCTTT
TRBJ1-2,TRBD1,TRBV2,NA,CASSGDRVGEGYTF,TGTGCCAGCAGCGGGGACAGGGTCGGTGAGGGCTACACCTTC
TRBJ1-1,NA,TRBV11-2,NA,CASSKTPGPSEAFF,TGTGCCAGCAGCAAAACGCCCGGTCCCTCTGAAGCTTTCTTT
TRBJ2-7,TRBD1,TRBV5-1,NA,CASRQGGTYEQYF,TGCGCCAGCAGACAGGGGGGCACCTACGAGCAGTACTTC
TRBJ1-4,NA,TRBV6-6,NA,CASSYAREKLFF,TGTGCCAGCAGTTACGCGCGGGAAAAACTGTTTTTT
TRBJ2-2,NA,TRBV19,NA,CASRAGTLNTGELFF,TGTGCCAGTAGGGCCGGGACACTCAACACCGGGGAGCTGTTTTTT
TRBJ2-7,NA,TRBV7-8,NA,CASSPRGGGGAHEQYF,TGTGCCAGCAGCCCACGCGGAGGCGGAGGGGCCCACGAGCAGTACTTC
TRBJ2-7,NA,TRBV19,NA,CASSIVHRGFYEQYF,TGTGCCAGTAGTATAGTCCACCGAGGGTTCTACGAGCAGTACTTC
TRBJ2-7,NA,TRBV18,NA,CASSLALPGYDEQYF,TGTGCCAGCTCACTCGCCCTTCCGGGTTATGACGAGCAGTACTTC
TRBJ1-5,NA,TRBV28,NA,CASSTGVNQPQHF,TGTGCCAGCAGCACGGGGGTGAATCAGCCCCAGCATTTT
TRBJ1-1,TRBD1,TRBV5-4,NA,CASSAPPGQGDTEAFF,TGTGCCAGCAGCGCACCCCCGGGACAGGGGGATACTGAAGCTTTCTTT